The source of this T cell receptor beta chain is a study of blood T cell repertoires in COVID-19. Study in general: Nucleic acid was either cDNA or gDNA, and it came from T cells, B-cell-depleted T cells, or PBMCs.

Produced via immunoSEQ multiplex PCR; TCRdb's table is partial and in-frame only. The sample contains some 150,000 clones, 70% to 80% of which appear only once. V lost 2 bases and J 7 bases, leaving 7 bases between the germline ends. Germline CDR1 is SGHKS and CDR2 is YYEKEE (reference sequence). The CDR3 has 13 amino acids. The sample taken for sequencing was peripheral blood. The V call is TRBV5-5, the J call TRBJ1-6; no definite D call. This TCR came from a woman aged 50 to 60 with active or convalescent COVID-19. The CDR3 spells CASSFEVNSPLHF. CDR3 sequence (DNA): TGTGCCAGCAGCTTTGAGGTCAATTCACCCCTCCACTTT.